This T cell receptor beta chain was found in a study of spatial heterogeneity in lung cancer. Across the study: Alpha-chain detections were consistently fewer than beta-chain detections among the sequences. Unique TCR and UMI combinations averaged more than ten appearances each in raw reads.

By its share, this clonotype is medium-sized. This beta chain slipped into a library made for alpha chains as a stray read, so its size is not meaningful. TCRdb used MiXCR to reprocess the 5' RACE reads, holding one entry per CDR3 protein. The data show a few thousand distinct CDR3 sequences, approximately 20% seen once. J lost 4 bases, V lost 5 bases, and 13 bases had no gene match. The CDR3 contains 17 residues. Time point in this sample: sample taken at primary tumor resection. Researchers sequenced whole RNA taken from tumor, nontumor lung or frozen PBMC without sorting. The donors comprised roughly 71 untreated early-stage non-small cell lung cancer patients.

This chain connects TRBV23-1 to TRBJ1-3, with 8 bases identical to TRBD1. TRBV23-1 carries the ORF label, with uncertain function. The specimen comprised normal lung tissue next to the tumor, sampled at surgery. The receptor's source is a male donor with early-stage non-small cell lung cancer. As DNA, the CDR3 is TGCGCCAGCAGTAATTCCGGGACAGGTTCGGCGGGAAACACCATATATTTT. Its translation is CASSNSGTGSAGNTIYF.